These T cell receptor beta chains were read from a single sample in a study of cytomegalovirus exposure and HLA in healthy donors. Produced via immunoSEQ multiplex PCR; TCRdb's table is partial and in-frame only. The sample holds tens of thousands of clones, roughly 97% seen once. Sequencing used PBMCs. Every receptor here comes from a man aged 25 to 45 in good health and CMV-seropositive. Each CDR3 is given with its conserved first and last residue. Fields, in order: J gene, D gene, clone size, V gene, CDR3 length, CDR3 DNA, CDR3 protein. A D gene is named only where the DNA matches it firmly. Clone size appears in some rows only: once, few, many, or a class for an expanded clone.

J: TRBJ2-7; D: TRBD2; size: .; V: TRBV25-1; length: 14; DNA: TGTGCCAGCAGTGGGGCTAGCGGGAATTGGGAGCAGTACTTC; CDR3: CASSGASGNWEQYF
J: TRBJ2-7; D: .; size: .; V: TRBV6-6; length: 12; DNA: TGTGCCAGCTCCACAGGGCCCTACGAGCAGTACTTC; CDR3: CASSTGPYEQYF
J: TRBJ2-1; D: TRBD2; size: few; V: TRBV6-1; length: 14; DNA: TGTGCCAGCAGTGGGACTAGCGGGAGCAATGAGCAGTTCTTC; CDR3: CASSGTSGSNEQFF
J: TRBJ2-1; D: TRBD2; size: .; V: TRBV2; length: 13; DNA: TGTGCCAGCTCCGGGACTAGCCATCCTGAGCAGTTCTTC; CDR3: CASSGTSHPEQFF
J: TRBJ2-3; D: .; size: .; V: TRBV7-3; length: 13; DNA: TGTGCCAGCAGCTTAGTAAGCACAGATACGCAGTATTTT; CDR3: CASSLVSTDTQYF
J: TRBJ2-3; D: TRBD2; size: .; V: TRBV29-1; length: 18; DNA: TGCAGCGTTGCAAGGACTAGCGGGAGGGCCGGGGGGACAGATACGCAGTATTTT; CDR3: CSVARTSGRAGGTDTQYF
J: TRBJ2-5; D: TRBD1; size: .; V: TRBV5-1; length: 15; DNA: TGCGCCAGCAGCCTGACAGGGATCCAGCGAGAGACCCAGTACTTC; CDR3: CASSLTGIQRETQYF
J: TRBJ2-4; D: TRBD1; size: .; V: TRBV19; length: 15; DNA: TGTGCCAGTAGTACCCCACAGGGGCTCCAAAACATTCAGTACTTC; CDR3: CASSTPQGLQNIQYF
J: TRBJ1-1; D: .; size: .; V: TRBV6-5; length: 13; DNA: TGTGCCAGCAGTCCTGGTGATAGCACTGAAGCTTTCTTT; CDR3: CASSPGDSTEAFF
J: TRBJ2-7; D: TRBD2; size: once; V: TRBV4-1; length: 18; DNA: TGCGCCAGCAGCCAAGGTGGACTAGTCCCCTTGGGGTACTACGAGCAGTACTTC; CDR3: CASSQGGLVPLGYYEQYF
J: TRBJ2-2; D: TRBD2; size: .; V: TRBV27; length: 16; DNA: TGTGCCAGCAGTCCCTTTGGACTAGCGGGAACCGGGGAGCTGTTTTTT; CDR3: CASSPFGLAGTGELFF
J: TRBJ1-1; D: TRBD1; size: .; V: TRBV28; length: 17; DNA: TGTGCCAGCAGTCCTCTTCGGACCGGGACAGTGAACACTGAAGCTTTCTTT; CDR3: CASSPLRTGTVNTEAFF
J: TRBJ1-4; D: TRBD1; size: .; V: TRBV7-6; length: 14; DNA: TGTGCCAGCAGCCCCCAGGGGGCGCGGGAAAAACTGTTTTTT; CDR3: CASSPQGAREKLFF
J: TRBJ2-6; D: .; size: .; V: TRBV28; length: 15; DNA: TGTGCCAGCAGTGCCCCGGCCGGGAATGCCAACGTCCTGACTTTC; CDR3: CASSAPAGNANVLTF
J: TRBJ2-3; D: .; size: .; V: TRBV6-1; length: 14; DNA: TGTGCCAGCAGTGAATCAGGGGACACAGATACGCAGTATTTT; CDR3: CASSESGDTDTQYF
J: TRBJ2-7; D: TRBD1; size: once; V: TRBV11-2; length: 15; DNA: TGTGCCAGCAGCTCCTACCAGGGGGCTTCCTACGAGCAGTACTTC; CDR3: CASSSYQGASYEQYF
J: TRBJ2-1; D: TRBD2; size: .; V: TRBV4-2; length: 17; DNA: TGTGCCAGCAGCCCCTCTAATCCGGGACTAGCGATCAATGAGCAGTTCTTC; CDR3: CASSPSNPGLAINEQFF
J: TRBJ1-2; D: .; size: .; V: TRBV5-1; length: 17; DNA: TGCGCCAGCAGCCCGTCAGGGGCTCCCCTTAGAAGCTATGGCTACACCTTC; CDR3: CASSPSGAPLRSYGYTF
J: TRBJ1-4; D: .; size: .; V: TRBV6-5; length: 14; DNA: TGTGCCAGCAGTTCCCGGGGGGATGGGGAAAAACTGTTTTTT; CDR3: CASSSRGDGEKLFF
J: TRBJ1-3; D: TRBD1; size: .; V: TRBV19; length: 15; DNA: TGTGCCAGTGCCGGGACAGCCAGCTCTGGAAACACCATATATTTT; CDR3: CASAGTASSGNTIYF
J: TRBJ2-7; D: .; size: .; V: TRBV27; length: 13; DNA: TGTGCCAGCAGCCCGGGTGCCTCCTACGAGCAGTACTTC; CDR3: CASSPGASYEQYF
J: TRBJ2-1; D: .; size: .; V: TRBV6-5; length: 13; DNA: TGTGCCAGCAGTTACTCTAGCGGTCGGGAGCAGTTCTTC; CDR3: CASSYSSGREQFF
J: TRBJ2-7; D: TRBD2; size: .; V: TRBV27; length: 15; DNA: TGTGCCAGCAGTCCTTCTAGCGGGATGAGATACGAGCAGTACTTC; CDR3: CASSPSSGMRYEQYF
J: TRBJ1-1; D: TRBD1; size: .; V: TRBV5-1; length: 14; DNA: TGCGCCAGCAGCCATGGGACAGGGGGGACTGAAGCTTTCTTT; CDR3: CASSHGTGGTEAFF
J: TRBJ2-3; D: .; size: .; V: TRBV27; length: 14; DNA: TGTGCCAGCAGTACCCTAGGGAGATTGGGTACGCAGTATTTT; CDR3: CASSTLGRLGTQYF
J: TRBJ2-1; D: .; size: .; V: TRBV4-1; length: 13; DNA: TGCGCCAGCAGCCAAGTCGGGTACAATGAGCAGTTCTTC; CDR3: CASSQVGYNEQFF
J: TRBJ2-6; D: TRBD2; size: .; V: TRBV4-3; length: 18; DNA: TGCGCCAGCAGCCAAAGGGAGGGAGACCTATCTGGGGCCAACGTCCTGACTTTC; CDR3: CASSQREGDLSGANVLTF
J: TRBJ2-3; D: TRBD1; size: .; V: TRBV27; length: 13; DNA: TGTGCCAGCAGCCCGGACAGGGCCGGTACGCAGTATTTT; CDR3: CASSPDRAGTQYF
J: TRBJ2-7; D: .; size: once; V: TRBV11-3; length: 14; DNA: TGTGCCAGCAGCTTAGCCTCCCAGGGCTACGAGCAGTACTTC; CDR3: CASSLASQGYEQYF
J: TRBJ2-7; D: TRBD1; size: .; V: TRBV7-6; length: 14; DNA: TGTGCCAGCAGCCCCCCAGGGGGCTGGTACGAGCAGTACTTC; CDR3: CASSPPGGWYEQYF
J: TRBJ1-2; D: .; size: once; V: TRBV19; length: 14; DNA: TGTGCCAGTAGTCCAGGGCTAACTAACTATGGCTACACCTTC; CDR3: CASSPGLTNYGYTF
J: TRBJ2-3; D: .; size: once; V: TRBV4-1; length: 12; DNA: TGCGCCAGCAGCCAAGCGAGGGATACGCAGTATTTT; CDR3: CASSQARDTQYF
J: TRBJ2-1; D: TRBD2; size: .; V: TRBV9; length: 17; DNA: TGTGCCAGCAGCGTAGCTACTAGCGGAAGCTCCTACAATGAGCAGTTCTTC; CDR3: CASSVATSGSSYNEQFF
J: TRBJ2-7; D: .; size: .; V: TRBV2; length: 15; DNA: TGTGCCAGCAGCGAAGCCCAGGGCGCTCCCTACGAGCAGTACTTC; CDR3: CASSEAQGAPYEQYF
J: TRBJ1-5; D: .; size: .; V: TRBV6-1; length: 17; DNA: TGTGCCAGCAGTGCCAGATGGATAGGGGATCCAAGTCAGCCCCAGCATTTT; CDR3: CASSARWIGDPSQPQHF
J: TRBJ2-3; D: TRBD2; size: .; V: TRBV10-1; length: 17; DNA: TGCGCCAGCAGTGAGGGTTCTAGCGGGAGTGGCACAGATACGCAGTATTTT; CDR3: CASSEGSSGSGTDTQYF
J: TRBJ1-1; D: .; size: .; V: TRBV14; length: 12; DNA: TGTGCCAGCAGCCATGCGAATCTTGAAGCTTTCTTT; CDR3: CASSHANLEAFF
J: TRBJ2-5; D: TRBD1; size: once; V: TRBV2; length: 14; DNA: TGTGCCAGCAGTGCGACAGGGGTCCAAGAGACCCAGTACTTC; CDR3: CASSATGVQETQYF
J: TRBJ2-4; D: .; size: .; V: TRBV28; length: 13; DNA: TGTGCCAGCACCTCAGGAGGTAGCGGCATTCAGTACTTC; CDR3: CASTSGGSGIQYF
J: TRBJ1-1; D: .; size: .; V: TRBV6-5; length: 15; DNA: TGTGCCAGCAGTTACAAGGTGAAAGCCAGGGGTATGGCTTTCTTT; CDR3: CASSYKVKARGMAFF
J: TRBJ2-1; D: TRBD2; size: .; V: TRBV7-2; length: 15; DNA: TGTGCCAGCAGCCAAACTAGCGGGAGTGTATATGAGCAGTTCTTC; CDR3: CASSQTSGSVYEQFF
J: TRBJ2-3; D: TRBD2; size: .; V: TRBV19; length: 15; DNA: TGTGCCAGTGGGACTAGCGGGAGTGAGACAGATACGCAGTATTTT; CDR3: CASGTSGSETDTQYF
J: TRBJ1-3; D: TRBD1; size: .; V: TRBV6-5; length: 15; DNA: TGTGCCAGCAGTACGACAGGGACTTCTGGAAACACCATATATTTT; CDR3: CASSTTGTSGNTIYF
J: TRBJ1-1; D: TRBD1; size: .; V: TRBV18; length: 16; DNA: TGTGCCAGCTCACCACCGATAGGGGGCAGTTATAGTGAAGCTTTCTTT; CDR3: CASSPPIGGSYSEAFF
J: TRBJ1-1; D: .; size: .; V: TRBV18; length: 14; DNA: TGTGCCAGCTCCCCCCTGCCGGGGGACACTGAAGCTTTCTTT; CDR3: CASSPLPGDTEAFF
J: TRBJ2-4; D: TRBD2; size: .; V: TRBV7-9; length: 16; DNA: TGTGCCAGCAGTCTGCGGGAGGGAGGGGCCAAAAACATTCAGTACTTC; CDR3: CASSLREGGAKNIQYF
J: TRBJ2-1; D: .; size: .; V: TRBV29-1; length: 12; DNA: TGCAGCGTTGAACCCCAATACAATGAGCAGTTCTTC; CDR3: CSVEPQYNEQFF
J: TRBJ2-1; D: TRBD1; size: .; V: TRBV27; length: 13; DNA: TGTGCCAGCAGTCATGGACAGGCCAATGAGCAGTTCTTC; CDR3: CASSHGQANEQFF
J: TRBJ2-7; D: TRBD2; size: .; V: TRBV13; length: 15; DNA: TGTGCCAGCAGCTTAGAGTCGCTAGCGGGAAACCCCCAGTACTTC; CDR3: CASSLESLAGNPQYF
J: TRBJ2-7; D: TRBD2; size: .; V: TRBV11-2; length: 15; DNA: TGTGCCAGCAGCTCCGGACTAGCTGAATCCTACGAGCAGTACTTC; CDR3: CASSSGLAESYEQYF
J: TRBJ2-5; D: TRBD1; size: .; V: TRBV6-5; length: 15; DNA: TGTGCCAGCAGTTACGAAAGTAGGGGGCTGGAGACCCAGTACTTC; CDR3: CASSYESRGLETQYF
J: TRBJ1-5; D: TRBD1; size: .; V: TRBV15; length: 18; DNA: TGTGCCACCAGCAGAGGGGGGACAGTAGAGTTATCAGGTCAGCCCCAGCATTTT; CDR3: CATSRGGTVELSGQPQHF
J: TRBJ2-7; D: TRBD1; size: .; V: TRBV6-5; length: 14; DNA: TGTGCCAGCAGGCCCGGGACAGGGAGAAACGAGCAGTACTTC; CDR3: CASRPGTGRNEQYF
J: TRBJ2-7; D: TRBD2; size: .; V: TRBV4-3; length: 15; DNA: TGCGCCAGCAGCCTCGGACTAGCGGGAGGCAACGAGCAGTACTTC; CDR3: CASSLGLAGGNEQYF
J: TRBJ2-7; D: TRBD1; size: .; V: TRBV11-2; length: 14; DNA: TGTGCCAGCAGCGGACAGGGGAGCTCCTACGAGCAGTACTTC; CDR3: CASSGQGSSYEQYF